This entry lists 21 T cell receptor beta chains sequenced from one sample in a study of cytomegalovirus exposure and HLA in healthy donors. The PCR was carried out with 60 Vbeta primers and 13 Jbeta primers. Method: immunoSEQ multiplex PCR; TCRdb's copy keeps in-frame clones and lacks some. Here the sample spans fewer than 180,000 clones, 75% to 85% being singletons. Sequenced input: PBMCs. These receptors came from a human donor in good health.

This clone was seen only once. The rearrangement uses TRBV5-5 and TRBJ2-7, with TRBD1 identical over 12 bases. Germline V CDR1 and CDR2: SGHKS, YYEKEE (reference sequence). The CDR3 is made up of 15 amino acids. Trimming cost V 3 bases and J 6 bases; bases outside gene matches: 7. The CDR3 DNA follows: TGTGCCAGCAGCTCATCCGGGACAGGGGGCCCCGAGCAGTACTTC. Its translation: CASSSSGTGGPEQYF.

The chain joins TRBV30 to TRBJ2-7; 8 positions agree with TRBD1. CDR1 is GTSNPN and CDR2 is SVGIG in the germline V gene (reference sequence). The length of the CDR3 is 12 residues. V shed 4 bases and J 9 bases; nucleotides not matched to a gene: 8. CDR3 DNA sequence: TGTGCCTGGATCACAGGGGGTATGGTGCAGTACTTC. This translates into CAWITGGMVQYF.

This clone was recorded a few times. The chain is built from TRBV7-9 and TRBJ1-1; weak D call: TRBD1 (5 bases). V gave up 3 bases and J gave up 0 bases, with 11 bases separating them. This CDR3 is built from 15 residues. Germline CDR1 reads SEHNR; CDR2 reads FQNEAQ (reference sequence). The CDR3 is CASSFRVKMNTEAFF. CDR3 coding DNA: TGTGCCAGCAGCTTCAGGGTGAAAATGAACACTGAAGCTTTCTTT.

This rearrangement joins TRBV7-2 to TRBJ2-1; TRBD2 matches 8 bases. V lost 7 bases and J lost 7; bases outside the gene matches: 9. The germline gives CDR1 SGHTA, CDR2 FQGNSA. The CDR3 has 14 residues. The CDR3, as DNA: TGTGCCAGCAACGCCGGGACTAGTAAAAATGAGCAGTTCTTC. Protein sequence: CASNAGTSKNEQFF. The full variable domain, in which reference TRBV7-2 and TRBJ2-1 provide the parts outside the CDR3, is GAGVSQSPSNKVTEKGKDVELRCDPISGHTALYWYRQSLGQGLEFLIYFQGNSAPDKSGLPSDRFSAERTGGSVSTLTIQRTQQEDSAVYLCASNAGTSKNEQFFGPGTRLTVL.

The chain recombines TRBV11-2 with TRBJ1-6; tentatively, D is TRBD1 (5 bases). Germline V CDR1 and CDR2: SGHAT, FQNNGV. The CDR3 length is 15 residues. Between the trimmed V and J ends, which lost 4 bases and 1 base, there was a span of 8 bases. The CDR3 sequence is CASSSGGSYNSPLHF. The CDR3 DNA is TGTGCCAGCAGCTCTGGGGGGTCCTATAATTCACCCCTCCACTTT.

The chain employs TRBV6-1 and TRBJ2-7; 7 nucleotides agree with TRBD2. This CDR3 has 12 amino acids. With V trimmed by 8 bases and J by 3 bases, 4 bases remained unmatched. CDR1 is MNHNS, CDR2 SASEGT, per germline. This CDR3 reads CASVGGIYEQYF. As DNA, the CDR3 is TGTGCCAGCGTGGGGGGGATCTACGAGCAGTACTTC.

The rearrangement links TRBV18 to TRBJ1-1; 12 bases line up with TRBD1. Trimming removed 0 bases from V and 5 bases from J; junction bases left unmatched: 7. The CDR3 runs 17 residues. Per the germline V gene, CDR1 is KGHSH and CDR2 is LQKENI. CDR3 DNA sequence: TGTGCCAGCTCACCACCGGGACAGGGGGCAAGGAGGACTGAAGCTTTCTTT. As protein: CASSPPGQGARRTEAFF.

This chain connects TRBV7-2 to TRBJ1-5; TRBD1 is a possible D gene (5 bases). Per the germline V gene, CDR1 is SGHTA and CDR2 is FQGNSA. Trimming shortened V by 1 base and J by 6 bases, and 13 bases separated the two germline ends. The CDR3 extends over 15 amino acids. The CDR3 protein is CASSLEARATQPQHF. CDR3 DNA sequence: TGTGCCAGCAGCTTAGAAGCCAGGGCTACTCAGCCCCAGCATTTT.

V and J are TRBV5-6 and TRBJ2-7; unclear D gene. Germline CDR1 reads SGHDT; CDR2 reads YYEEEE. This CDR3 contains 12 residues. Trimming stripped 1 base from V and 4 bases from J, with 6 bases between. CDR3 in DNA: TGTGCCAGCAGCTTGCTAGGTTACGAGCAGTACTTC. This translates into CASSLLGYEQYF.

The rearrangement joins TRBV14 to TRBJ2-7; the D gene is possibly TRBD1 (5 bases). Germline V gives CDR1 SGHDN, CDR2 FVKESK. V was shortened by 0 bases and J by 5 bases, with 14 bases between the two germline ends. CDR3 length: 15 residues. CDR3 in DNA: TGTGCCAGCAGCCAAGATTGGGCCAGGGCCAACGAGCAGTACTTC. This codes for CASSQDWARANEQYF.

V usage is TRBV5-4 and J usage is TRBJ2-5; D is possibly TRBD1 (5 bases). Trimming cost V 4 bases and J 1 base, with 8 bases left between them. CDR1 is SGHNT and CDR2 is YYREEE in the germline V gene (reference sequence). CDR3 size: 13 residues. Here the CDR3 DNA reads TGTGCCAGCAGCCTCAGGGTCCAAGAGACCCAGTACTTC. Residues: CASSLRVQETQYF.

The rearrangement joins TRBV10-2 to TRBJ1-1; D not certain. The CDR3 is made up of 15 amino acids. With 10 bases removed from V and 4 bases from J, the gap between germline ends came to 22 bases. The V gene's germline CDR1 is WSHSY and CDR2 SAAADI. For the CDR3, the DNA is TGCGCCACCAAACCTGGGGAGTTAAGAAGCACTGAAGCTTTCTTT. It translates to CATKPGELRSTEAFF.

In this sample, this clone turned up a few times. The V and J genes are TRBV5-4 and TRBJ2-4; 7 bases agree with TRBD2. Germline trimming cut 4 bases from V and 8 bases from J; bases unmatched to any gene: 6. The length of the CDR3 is 13 residues. Germline CDR1 and CDR2: SGHNT and YYREEE (reference sequence). The CDR3 loop is CASSQGGEDIQYF. The CDR3, as DNA: TGTGCCAGCAGCCAGGGAGGGGAGGACATTCAGTACTTC.

This clone has a handful of counts. The CDR3 loop is CAGTGVGQETQYF. The CDR3, as DNA: TGTGCCGGGACAGGGGTTGGGCAAGAGACCCAGTACTTC. This rearrangement joins TRBV27 to TRBJ2-5; 10 positions match TRBD1. J lost 2 bases, V lost 11 bases, and 5 bases had no gene match. This CDR3 contains 13 residues. Germline V lookup: CDR1 MNHEY, CDR2 SMNVEV (reference sequence).

This clone showed up just a few times. V usage is TRBV19 and J usage is TRBJ2-2; the D is unclear. Germline V gene sequence: CDR1 LNHDA, CDR2 SQIVND (reference sequence). This CDR3 region has 13 residues. The V and J ends lost 6 bases and 5 bases respectively, with 10 bases between them. CDR3 sequence reads: CASRRSVTGELFF. CDR3 in DNA: TGTGCCAGTAGGCGGAGTGTGACCGGGGAGCTGTTTTTT. The variable domain in full, with the rest retrieved from reference TRBV19 and TRBJ2-2, is DGGITQSPKYLFRKEGQNVTLSCEQNLNHDAMYWYRQDPGQGLRLIYYSQIVNDFQKGDIAEGYSVSREKKESFPLTVTSAQKNPTAFYLCASRRSVTGELFFGEGSRLTVL.

The chain has TRBV19 and TRBJ1-4; unclear D gene. CDR3 length equals 14 residues. V lost 3 bases, J lost 8 bases, and 13 bases lay in between. CDR1 LNHDA and CDR2 SQIVND come from the germline V gene (reference sequence). The CDR3 region is CASSIQPLAEKLFF. CDR3 sequence (DNA): TGTGCCAGTAGTATCCAGCCTTTAGCCGAAAAACTGTTTTTT. The variable domain in full, completed from reference TRBV19 and TRBJ1-4, reads DGGITQSPKYLFRKEGQNVTLSCEQNLNHDAMYWYRQDPGQGLRLIYYSQIVNDFQKGDIAEGYSVSREKKESFPLTVTSAQKNPTAFYLCASSIQPLAEKLFFGSGTQLSVL.

V is TRBV12-5 and J is TRBJ2-7, with 10 bases matching TRBD2. The trim removed 1 base at V and 6 bases at J, leaving 3 bases unmatched. This CDR3 comprises 14 residues. Per germline, CDR1 LGHNT and CDR2 FRNRAP. The CDR3 protein is CASGLGTSGAEQYF. In nucleotides, the CDR3 is TGTGCTAGTGGTTTGGGAACTAGCGGGGCCGAGCAGTACTTC.

The chain is built from TRBV6-5 and TRBJ2-5; a weak D match, TRBD1 (6 bases). V was clipped by 0 bases and J by 3 bases, with 11 bases between them. This CDR3 is 15 amino acids long. Germline CDR1 and CDR2: MNHEY and SVGAGI. The CDR3 sequence is CASSYSQGLKETQYF. The CDR3 nucleotides are TGTGCCAGCAGTTACTCTCAGGGGTTGAAAGAGACCCAGTACTTC.

The chain has TRBV28 and TRBJ2-2, with TRBD1 as a possible D gene (6 bases). The CDR3 extends over 16 amino acids. Germline V gene sequence: CDR1 MDHEN, CDR2 SYDVKM. Trimming removed 5 bases from V and 0 bases from J, with 13 bases in between. The CDR3 reads CASSTFDRTNTGELFF. The CDR3 DNA reads TGTGCCAGCAGTACCTTTGACAGGACGAACACCGGGGAGCTGTTTTTT.

The V gene is TRBV5-4, the J gene TRBJ2-1; TRBD2 might be the D (6 bases). The CDR3 loop spans 19 amino acids. V lost 4 bases and J 7 bases, leaving 30 bases between the germline ends. Germline V lookup: CDR1 SGHNT, CDR2 YYREEE (reference sequence). The DNA for the CDR3 is TGTGCCAGCAGCATGCCGGGGGTAATCGGGCTCAAAACCGGGAATGAGCAGTTCTTC. Translated: CASSMPGVIGLKTGNEQFF.

The rearrangement uses TRBV11-2 and TRBJ1-5; 11 bases match TRBD1. J gave up 4 bases and V 4 bases, and 3 bases lay outside the gene matches. The CDR3 contains 15 residues. CDR1 and CDR2 from the germline V gene are SGHAT and FQNNGV. The CDR3 is CASSYGQGANQPQHF. Written as DNA, the CDR3 is TGTGCCAGCAGCTACGGACAGGGGGCTAATCAGCCCCAGCATTTT. Filled out from reference TRBV11-2 and TRBJ1-5, the complete variable domain reads EAGVAQSPRYKIIEKRQSVAFWCNPISGHATLYWYQQILGQGPKLLIQFQNNGVVDDSQLPKDRFSAERLKGVDSTLKIQPAKLEDSAVYLCASSYGQGANQPQHFGDGTRLSIL.